The next 22 T cell receptor beta chains were all read from a single sample in a study of cytomegalovirus exposure and HLA in healthy donors. 13 Jbeta primers and 60 Vbeta primers were used for the PCR. The method was immunoSEQ multiplex PCR; TCRdb's version includes in-frame clones alone and lacks a portion of them. This table holds 100,000 to 150,000 clones, around four fifths found once. Sequenced sample: PBMCs. The source is a male donor in good health and CMV-seronegative.

The chain has TRBV28 and TRBJ2-7; TRBD2 agrees at 7 bases. CDR3 length: 15 residues. Germline CDR1 is MDHEN and CDR2 is SYDVKM. V lost 4 bases, J lost 3 bases, and 9 bases stayed unmatched. The CDR3 protein is CASSSGGGLDYEQYF. The DNA for the CDR3 is TGTGCCAGCAGTTCCGGGGGAGGGCTTGACTACGAGCAGTACTTC.

V usage is TRBV7-9 and J usage is TRBJ2-7, with TRBD1 matching over 9 bases. Germline trimming cut 5 bases from V and 0 bases from J; bases unmatched to any gene: 8. CDR1 and CDR2 (germline): SEHNR, FQNEAQ (reference sequence). The CDR3 runs to 16 residues. CDR3 sequence reads: CASSASRDRASYEQYF. CDR3 DNA sequence: TGTGCCAGCAGCGCAAGTAGGGACAGGGCCTCCTACGAGCAGTACTTC.

The chain uses TRBV28 and TRBJ2-7, with D possibly being TRBD2 (7 bases). The CDR3 is made up of 15 amino acids. The V end lost 6 bases, the J end lost 6 bases, and 21 bases lay between the germline ends. Germline values: CDR1 MDHEN, CDR2 SYDVKM. Here the CDR3 DNA reads TGTGCCAGCAGCCCTCGGGGGGCGGGCCGTGGCGAGCAGTACTTC. This codes for CASSPRGAGRGEQYF. The full variable domain, rest sourced from reference TRBV28 and TRBJ2-7, is DVKVTQSSRYLVKRTGEKVFLECVQDMDHENMFWYRQDPGLGLRLIYFSYDVKMKEKGDIPEGYSVSREKKERFSLILESASTNQTSMYLCASSPRGAGRGEQYFGPGTRLTVT.

The rearrangement uses TRBV28 and TRBJ2-4; D may be TRBD2 (6 bases). The germline V and J ends were trimmed by 6 bases and 0 bases, with 15 bases remaining between them. CDR3 length equals 16 residues. Germline loops: CDR1 MDHEN, CDR2 SYDVKM. CDR3 DNA: TGTGCCAGCAGGGGGCTAGCGAACCTAGCCAAAAACATTCAGTACTTC. This translates into CASRGLANLAKNIQYF. The complete variable domain, with remaining parts taken from reference TRBV28 and TRBJ2-4, reads DVKVTQSSRYLVKRTGEKVFLECVQDMDHENMFWYRQDPGLGLRLIYFSYDVKMKEKGDIPEGYSVSREKKERFSLILESASTNQTSMYLCASRGLANLAKNIQYFGAGTRLSVL.

The sample holds a few counts of this clone. The chain carries TRBV9 and TRBJ2-4; 7 bases fit TRBD2. Germline CDR1 is SGDLS and CDR2 is YYNGEE. The CDR3 is made up of 13 amino acids. Losses at the gene ends were 4 bases for V and 6 bases for J; bases not matched to a gene: 4. In DNA form, the CDR3 reads TGTGCCAGCAGCCCCGCTAGCGGAAACATTCAGTACTTC. Translated, it gives CASSPASGNIQYF.

V usage is TRBV10-3 and J usage is TRBJ1-1; 7 nucleotides match TRBD1. Germline CDR1 reads ENHRY; CDR2 reads SYGVKD. The CDR3 consists of 13 residues. The V gene end was trimmed by 7 bases and the J gene end by 4 bases; junction bases not matched to a gene: 6. The chain's CDR3 is CAIKTGTITEAFF. The CDR3, as DNA: TGTGCCATCAAGACAGGGACAATCACTGAAGCTTTCTTT.

The chain recombines TRBV5-1 with TRBJ2-1; tentative D call: TRBD2 (5 bases). Germline V CDR1 and CDR2: SGHRS, YFSETQ. Trimming shortened V by 1 base and J by 3 bases, and 11 bases separated the two germline ends. This CDR3 is built from 15 residues. The CDR3 nucleotides are TGCGCCAGCAGCTTGAGTTTGGAGGACTACAATGAGCAGTTCTTC. Amino acids: CASSLSLEDYNEQFF.

V usage is TRBV5-5 and J usage is TRBJ1-5; 9 bases map to TRBD1. Germline V gene sequence: CDR1 SGHKS, CDR2 YYEKEE (reference sequence). The junction had 7 bases not matched to a gene; V was cut back by 5 bases and J by 7 bases. The CDR3 runs 14 residues. The CDR3 DNA reads as TGTGCCAGCAGACGACAGGGGGAAGGACAGCCCCAGCATTTT. Its translation is CASRRQGEGQPQHF.

This clone was picked up a small number of times. The genes are TRBV2 and TRBJ1-1; TRBD1 is a possible D gene (5 bases). Germline loops: CDR1 SNHLY, CDR2 FYNNEI. The CDR3 is made up of 13 amino acids. Deletions cut 6 bases from V and 4 bases from J, with 12 bases between. As DNA, the CDR3 is TGTGCCAGCAGCCTGGACGGGGGCACTGAAGCTTTCTTT. Its protein product is CASSLDGGTEAFF.

The rearrangement uses TRBV28 and TRBJ1-2; unclear D gene. Germline V lookup: CDR1 MDHEN, CDR2 SYDVKM. The CDR3 has 13 residues. V lost 5 bases and J 1 base, leaving 8 bases between the germline ends. Here the CDR3 reads CASSPPLNYGYTF. The CDR3 DNA is TGTGCCAGCAGTCCCCCACTTAACTATGGCTACACCTTC.

The rearrangement joins TRBV6-5 to TRBJ1-1; D is possibly TRBD1 (5 bases). The CDR3 has 14 amino acids. V lost 7 bases and J lost 2, with 14 bases in between. The germline CDR1 and CDR2 sequences are MNHEY and SVGAGI. CDR3 region: CASTPTGDNTEAFF. The CDR3 DNA reads TGTGCCAGCACCCCGACGGGGGACAACACTGAAGCTTTCTTT.

V and J are TRBV28 and TRBJ2-3; 8 bases fit TRBD2. CDR1 and CDR2 from the germline V gene are MDHEN and SYDVKM. This CDR3 is built from 17 residues. The V segment lost 5 bases and the J segment 2 bases; nucleotides outside the gene matches: 12. The CDR3 protein is CASSPRVGREVTDTQYF. The DNA of the CDR3 is TGTGCCAGCAGTCCGCGGGTGGGGCGGGAGGTCACAGATACGCAGTATTTT.

This clone is a singleton in its sample. This chain links TRBV7-2 with TRBJ1-4; the D is unclear. This CDR3 is built from 13 residues. Germline V CDR1 and CDR2: SGHTA, FQGNSA. The V gene lost 3 bases and the J gene lost 3 bases, with 5 bases spanning the gap. CDR3 nucleotide sequence: TGTGCCAGCAGCTTGGCCCCTAATGAAAAACTGTTTTTT. It translates to CASSLAPNEKLFF.

The chain combines TRBV7-9 with TRBJ1-1, with a tentative D call TRBD1 (6 bases). CDR3 length equals 14 residues. V lost 4 bases and J lost 1, with 10 bases in between. CDR1 and CDR2 from the germline V gene are SEHNR and FQNEAQ (reference sequence). The CDR3 loop is CASSYRVTNTEAFF. CDR3 sequence (DNA): TGTGCCAGCAGCTACAGGGTTACGAACACTGAAGCTTTCTTT.

The chain has TRBV28 and TRBJ2-2; tentatively, D is TRBD1 (5 bases). This CDR3 contains 16 residues. Trimming shortened V by 4 bases and J by 1 base, and 13 bases separated the two germline ends. Germline assignment: CDR1 MDHEN and CDR2 SYDVKM. The CDR3 DNA follows: TGTGCCAGCAGTTCCCCCCCCCAGGGGAACACCGGGGAGCTGTTTTTT. This translates into CASSSPPQGNTGELFF.

This clone was counted once. J is TRBJ1-6 and V is TRBV4-3; D uncertain. Germline lookup yields CDR1 LGHNA and CDR2 YSLEER. CDR3 length: 16 amino acids. Trimming took off 4 bases at V and 3 bases at J, with 13 bases between the two ends. DNA of the CDR3: TGCGCCAGCAGCCGACTATTTCGGGGCTATAATTCACCCCTCCACTTT. This translates into CASSRLFRGYNSPLHF.

The chain couples TRBV6-1 to TRBJ2-5, with D perhaps matching TRBD2 (6 bases). The CDR3 covers 12 residues. Trimming removed 3 bases at V and 11 bases at J, with 13 bases between. Germline loops: CDR1 MNHNS, CDR2 SASEGT. The CDR3 loop reads CASSDDRREQYF. CDR3 coding DNA: TGTGCCAGCAGTGATGACCGCCGGGAGCAGTACTTC.

The chain couples TRBV4-1 to TRBJ1-4; 8 bases are a match to TRBD1. The germline V gene has CDR1 MGHRA and CDR2 YSYEKL. The CDR3 spans 15 residues. Trimming took 2 bases from V and 7 from J; bases not matched to a gene: 6. CDR3 DNA sequence: TGCGCCAGCAGCCAATCGGACAGGGTGGGTGAAAAACTGTTTTTT. It translates to CASSQSDRVGEKLFF.

The rearrangement uses TRBV28 and TRBJ1-1; 7 bases fit TRBD1. Losses at the gene ends were 5 bases for V and 4 bases for J; bases not matched to a gene: 16. The CDR3 runs 17 residues. In germline, CDR1 is MDHEN, CDR2 SYDVKM. DNA of the CDR3: TGTGCCAGCAGTGGCCCCGAGACAGGGTCGTACGGCACTGAAGCTTTCTTT. It translates to CASSGPETGSYGTEAFF.

The V and J genes are TRBV4-1 and TRBJ1-4; 9 nucleotides match TRBD1. The CDR3 extends over 17 amino acids. Germline assignment: CDR1 MGHRA and CDR2 YSYEKL. The ends lost 7 bases at V and 7 bases at J; junction bases unmatched: 16. Here the CDR3 reads CASTGGLTGGVVEKLFF. The CDR3 DNA reads TGCGCCAGCACCGGTGGGCTCACAGGGGGCGTTGTTGAAAAACTGTTTTTT.

This clone is a singleton in its sample. V usage is TRBV18 and J usage is TRBJ1-3, with a tentative D call TRBD1 (5 bases). There are 14 residues in the CDR3. V lost 2 bases, J lost 0 bases, and 5 bases lay in between. Germline V gene lookup returns CDR1 KGHSH and CDR2 LQKENI. DNA of the CDR3: TGTGCCAGCTCACCAGGGGCCTCTGGAAACACCATATATTTT. It codes for CASSPGASGNTIYF. The variable domain in full, with the rest retrieved from reference TRBV18 and TRBJ1-3, is NAGVMQNPRHLVRRRGQEARLRCSPMKGHSHVYWYRQLPEEGLKFMVYLQKENIIDESGMPKERFSAEFPKEGPSILRIQQVVRGDSAAYFCASSPGASGNTIYFGEGSWLTVV.

The V gene is TRBV28, the J gene TRBJ2-5; a possible D gene is TRBD2 (6 bases). CDR1 and CDR2 (germline): MDHEN, SYDVKM. This CDR3 comprises 15 residues. Between the trimmed V and J ends, which lost 7 bases and 5 bases, there was a span of 20 bases. For the CDR3, the DNA is TGTGCCAGCACTACGGGAGAATCAGTTTGGGAGACCCAGTACTTC. Encoded protein: CASTTGESVWETQYF.